The sequence of this T cell receptor beta chain was determined in a study of blood T cell repertoires in COVID-19. Sequenced by immunoSEQ multiplex PCR; TCRdb stores in-frame clones only, minus some. Seen here are some 240,000 clones, about 87% observed once, and the top ten hold around 9.6%. Trimming cost V 5 bases and J 7 bases, with 18 bases left between them. Germline CDR1 and CDR2: LGHDT and YNNKEL (reference sequence). This CDR3 is built from 15 residues. Sequencing input: peripheral blood. The chain recombines TRBV3-1 (or the pseudogene TRBV3-2) with TRBJ1-5; D is unresolved. The receptor was isolated from a woman aged 70 to 79 with COVID-19, enrolled during active disease. The CDR3 DNA reads as TGTGCCAGCAGCACCCATCCCGGGAACGAGCAGCCCCAGCATTTT. It translates to CASSTHPGNEQPQHF.